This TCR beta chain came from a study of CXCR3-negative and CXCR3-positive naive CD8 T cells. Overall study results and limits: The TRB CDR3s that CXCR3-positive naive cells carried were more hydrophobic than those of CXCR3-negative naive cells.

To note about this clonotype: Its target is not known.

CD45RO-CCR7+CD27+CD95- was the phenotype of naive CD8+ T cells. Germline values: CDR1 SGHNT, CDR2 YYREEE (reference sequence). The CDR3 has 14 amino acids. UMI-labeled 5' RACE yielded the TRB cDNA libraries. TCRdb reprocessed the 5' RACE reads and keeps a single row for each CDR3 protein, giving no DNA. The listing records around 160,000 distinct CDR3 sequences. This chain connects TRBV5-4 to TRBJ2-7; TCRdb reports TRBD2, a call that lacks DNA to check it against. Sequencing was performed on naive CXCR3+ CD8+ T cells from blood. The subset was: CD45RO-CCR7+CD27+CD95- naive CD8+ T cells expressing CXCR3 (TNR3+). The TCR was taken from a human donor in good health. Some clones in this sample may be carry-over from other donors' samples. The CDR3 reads CASSFSAGAVEQYF. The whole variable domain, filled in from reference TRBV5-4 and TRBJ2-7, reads ETGVTQSPTHLIKTRGQQVTLRCSSQSGHNTVSWYQQALGQGPQFIFQYYREEENGRGNFPPRFSGLQFPNYSSELNVNALELDDSALYLCASSFSAGAVEQYFGPGTRLTVT.